This T cell receptor (beta chain) derives from a study of shared clonotypes between healthy human individuals (TCRdb year 2020). A note on the overall study: The cohort comprised two women and a few men aged 18 to 49 years. For each donor, three plates each were used for CD4 naive and CD4 memory, two plates were used for CD8 naive, and one plate was used for CD8 memory. To estimate repertoire size and how much clonotypes are shared between individuals, the study performed deep sequencing of blood TCR repertoires from 4 to 6 healthy adults. To increase sequencing depth and limit assay-specific biases, TCR repertoire library preparation and sequencing were carried out by different laboratories using diverse techniques. Per donor, leukapheresis produced somewhere between about 0.94 and 10 billion PBMCs. Summary of the overall study and its limitations: Sampling was limited to blood, and TCR repertoires in tissue likely differ from TCR repertoires in blood. Naive subsets generally had larger estimated clonotype richness than memory subsets. The small number of donors limited the genetic and exposure-history diversity represented. When a few donors were compared, the shared fraction of clonotypes was about 5% for naive CD4, approximately 3.3% for naive CD8, 2.3% for memory CD4, and about 0.36% for memory CD8. Rarefaction of sorted-subset datasets indicated incomplete sequencing despite the large sequencing depth. Based on pairwise subsampling, the degree of clonotype sharing among donors was expected to be affected by sequencing depth. Higher generation probabilities were observed for clonotypes shared by all four sorted-subset donors than for non-shared clonotypes.

For the CD8 naive samples, CD45RO-negative cells were positively selected for CCR7, yielding a CD45RA+CCR7+ population from which TemRA cells were excluded. The donors were healthy, HIV-negative adults with no recently reported acute infections or vaccinations. Every donor was a Caucasian adult residing in Nashville, Tennessee, USA. After blood collection by leukapheresis, PBMCs were isolated using Ficoll-Histopaque density gradient centrifugation and then cryopreserved in the vapor phase of liquid nitrogen. Analytical flow cytometry was used to check the purity and quantity of every magnetically sorted T cell population. Each sorted fraction had its genomic DNA isolated and then quantified by UV absorbance on a Nanodrop 2000c. Of note for this clone: Its antigen remains unidentified. There are no base qualities to consult, and no much larger clone falls within one base.

V drops 6 bases and J drops 5 bases, leaving 22 bases in between. The cysteine opens and the phenylalanine closes a CDR3 of 16 amino acids. Just the 48-base CDR3 DNA is kept, in frame starting at base 1. The germline V gene encodes CDR1 MNHEY and CDR2 SMNVEV (reference sequence). TCR CDR3 regions were amplified from genomic DNA by multiplex PCR using the deep immunoSEQ assay. For each cell subset, the extracted genomic DNA was distributed evenly across all wells of several immunoSEQ 96-well plates, and each plate served as one replicate. For sorted subsets, roughly 0.2 ug genomic DNA, equal to approximately 30,000 T cell genomes, was loaded into each replicate PCR. Purified libraries were measured with a Qubit 3.0 fluorometer, size-checked on a Bioanalyzer 2100, and measured again with the KAPA Library Quantification kit. Every immunoSEQ 96-well plate was sequenced on a separate single-read 150-cycle Illumina NextSeq 550 flow cell. The paper's data handling went like this. Because the immunoSEQ output held only junctional sequences and lacked quality scores, the filtering could not match the filtering applied to full-length reads. Sequences were annotated with PyIR, a Python wrapper for IgBLAST v1.9, and V/J genes and CDR3 were assigned using IMGT germline references. Reads were removed for weak V/J assignments (E-value above 1e-6), missing CDR3, stop codons, out-of-frame junctions, or ambiguous translated residues. V3J clonotypes were defined by identical inferred V gene, J gene, and CDR3 amino acid sequence. Percentage overlap between repertoires was calculated by dividing the number of shared unique clonotypes by the size of the smaller repertoire. Three approaches were used to assess repertoire richness: RTK rarefaction, the Chao1 estimator, and Recon v2.1 estimates of unobserved clonotypes. OLGA was used to compute generation probabilities for all TCRbeta clonotypes that the gDNA method yielded from a handful of donors. Drawn from immuneACCESS, this table holds only the in-frame rearrangements with V and J called that TCRdb kept. Clones are partly lost; checked studies trace under half to an unresolved V gene and leave the rest unexplained. V and J calls and clone size are copied from that table; D and trimming were computed from the DNA. The sample includes more than 600,000 clones, with around 90% observed a single time. Jointly, the top ten make up more than 20% of the sample.

This receptor was taken from a man aged 25 to 45 in good health. The chain is encoded by TRBV27 joined to TRBJ2-5, with the D gene not clear enough to name. The specimen sequenced was naive CD8+ T cells sorted from blood. The cell subset or site label on this specimen signifies: CD45RA+CCR7+. The nucleotide sequence is TGTGCCAGCAGCCCCCAGCCACCGTTCCCTGCCGAGACCCAGTACTTC. Protein translation: CASSPQPPFPAETQYF.